Detailed here is one T cell receptor beta chain. Its antigen is not identified. CDR1 MDHEN and CDR2 SYDVKM come from the germline V gene. The CDR3 is 14 residues long. With V trimmed by 6 bases and J by 6 bases, 9 bases remained unmatched. From the 5' RACE reads, TCRdb called clonotypes with MiXCR, one entry per CDR3 protein. The table shows a few hundred thousand distinct CDR3 sequences, with roughly 9% occurring only once. This sample is part of a study of identical twins. Notes on the study in general: Fewer insertions marked abundant cord blood beta clonotypes; young adult naive trended weakly, memory not at all. Less excess twin sharing appeared in beta out-of-frame sequences. Zero-insertion analyses were open to partial confounding by invariant MAIT and iNKT cells.

The TCR was taken from a woman aged 45-65 years in good health. The chain employs TRBV28 and TRBJ2-3, with TRBD1 identical over 7 bases. Source material: naive T cells sorted from blood. CDR3 sequence reads: CASSDRALEDTQYF. The CDR3 coding sequence is TGTGCCAGCAGCGACAGGGCGCTGGAGGATACGCAGTATTTT.